The 18 T cell receptor beta chains reported below all come from one sample, sequenced in a study of cytomegalovirus exposure and HLA in healthy donors. The PCR contained 60 Vbeta and 13 Jbeta primers. Sequenced by immunoSEQ multiplex PCR; TCRdb stores in-frame clones only, minus some. This table holds approximately 120,000 clones, around four fifths found once. Input material: PBMCs. These TCRs come from a woman aged 45-65 years in good health and CMV-seropositive.

The chain employs TRBV6-5 and TRBJ2-1, with D maybe TRBD2 (7 bases). CDR1 and CDR2 from the germline V gene are MNHEY and SVGAGI. CDR3 length: 15 amino acids. Trimming cost V 4 bases and J 10 bases, with 20 bases left between them. The CDR3 protein is CASSSPTGGPKEQFF. The CDR3 nucleotides are TGTGCCAGCAGTTCCCCGACGGGGGGCCCCAAGGAGCAGTTCTTC.

The V and J genes are TRBV19 and TRBJ2-2; 10 positions agree with TRBD1. The germline CDR1 and CDR2 sequences are LNHDA and SQIVND (reference sequence). The CDR3 is made up of 15 amino acids. V lost 7 bases and J lost 1; bases outside the gene matches: 3. The DNA of the CDR3 is TGTGCCAGTATCCGGACAGGGGGGAACACCGGGGAGCTGTTTTTT. Amino acid sequence: CASIRTGGNTGELFF.

V is TRBV4-3 and J is TRBJ2-3; tentatively, D is TRBD1 (6 bases). CDR1 LGHNA and CDR2 YSLEER come from the germline V gene. There are 14 residues in the CDR3. V gave up 3 bases and J gave up 8 bases, with 15 bases separating them. For the CDR3, the DNA is TGCGCCAGCAGCCAGACCTTCACAGGGACTACGCAGTATTTT. This gives the protein CASSQTFTGTTQYF.

The sample holds one count of this clone. The same CDR3 arises from other DNA sequences in this sample as well. The gene calls are TRBV5-1 and TRBJ1-1, with no clear D. Trimming took 0 bases from V and 2 from J, leaving 8 bases between them. The CDR3 is 14 amino acids. The germline V gene has CDR1 SGHRS and CDR2 YFSETQ. CDR3 DNA: TGCGCCAGCAGCTTGGACAGCTTAAACACTGAAGCTTTCTTT. Translated: CASSLDSLNTEAFF.

About this clone: This same CDR3 is encoded by further DNA sequences in the sample. CDR3 sequence reads: CASRTGRSTDTQYF. CDR3 DNA: TGTGCCAGCAGGACAGGGAGGAGCACAGATACGCAGTATTTT. The chain links TRBV2 to TRBJ2-3; a weak D match, TRBD1 (7 bases). The CDR3 consists of 14 residues. Trimming removed 6 bases at V and 0 bases at J, with 10 bases between. CDR1 and CDR2 (germline): SNHLY, FYNNEI.

J is TRBJ1-4 and V is TRBV28; D uncertain. The V and J ends lost 5 bases and 6 bases respectively, with 16 bases between them. Looked up from germline, CDR1 is MDHEN and CDR2 is SYDVKM. The CDR3 has 15 residues. The CDR3 here is CASSPSGSRDEKLFF. The DNA for the CDR3 is TGTGCCAGCAGTCCCTCCGGGTCGAGGGATGAAAAACTGTTTTTT.

The V gene is TRBV6-9, the J gene TRBJ2-4; TRBD1 might be the D (6 bases). CDR1 and CDR2 from the germline V gene are MNHGY and SVAAGI. This CDR3 has 12 amino acids. The CDR3 nucleotides read TGTGCTCGACCGGGACATACAAACATTCAGTACTTC. Translation gives CARPGHTNIQYF.

The genes are TRBV7-2 and TRBJ2-7; TRBD2 agrees at 10 bases. Germline lookup yields CDR1 SGHTA and CDR2 FQGNSA. With 4 bases clipped from V and 9 bases from J, the junction kept 9 bases outside the gene matches. CDR3 size: 14 residues. The CDR3 region has the DNA TGTGCCAGCAGCTCCGGAGGAAGCGGGGGGGGGCAGTACTTC. Encoded protein: CASSSGGSGGGQYF.

The chain combines TRBV5-6 with TRBJ2-5; 7 bases match TRBD1. The length of the CDR3 is 14 residues. With V trimmed by 4 bases and J by 4 bases, 7 bases remained unmatched. The germline V gene has CDR1 SGHDT and CDR2 YYEEEE. The chain's CDR3 is CASSPTGLGETQYF. The CDR3 bases are TGTGCCAGCAGCCCGACAGGGCTGGGAGAGACCCAGTACTTC.

V gene TRBV7-9 combines with J gene TRBJ1-3; a weak D match, TRBD1 (6 bases). Deletions cut 0 bases from V and 0 bases from J, with 9 bases between. CDR1 and CDR2 from the germline V gene are SEHNR and FQNEAQ (reference sequence). CDR3 length: 16 amino acids. The CDR3 coding sequence is TGTGCCAGCAGCTTAGCTACAGGGAACTCTGGAAACACCATATATTTT. Amino acids: CASSLATGNSGNTIYF.

To note about this clone: Relative to the germline gene, one junction end is altered; a read error may explain this. This chain links TRBV9 with TRBJ2-4; 7 nucleotides match TRBD1. Looked up from germline, CDR1 is SGDLS and CDR2 is YYNGEE. The CDR3 runs to 14 residues. The CDR3: CASSPRTGTNSQYF. In nucleotides, the CDR3 is TGTGCCAGCAGCCCAAGGACAGGAACAAACAGTCAGTACTTC.

The chain has TRBV11-3 and TRBJ2-7; 7 bases are a match to TRBD2. V shed 0 bases and J 5 bases; nucleotides not matched to a gene: 10. CDR3 length: 16 residues. The germline V gene has CDR1 SGHNT and CDR2 YENEEA. The CDR3 loop is CASSLDGGGRLDEQYF. Written as DNA, the CDR3 is TGTGCCAGCAGCTTAGATGGGGGGGGACGGCTCGACGAGCAGTACTTC. The full variable domain, rest sourced from reference TRBV11-3 and TRBJ2-7, is EAGVVQSPRYKIIEKKQPVAFWCNPISGHNTLYWYLQNLGQGPELLIRYENEEAVDDSQLPKDRFSAERLKGVDSTLKIQPAELGDSAVYLCASSLDGGGRLDEQYFGPGTRLTVT.

V and J are TRBV7-9 and TRBJ2-5; 7 bases are shared with TRBD2. The CDR3 has 15 amino acids. The germline V gene has CDR1 SEHNR and CDR2 FQNEAQ (reference sequence). With V trimmed by 4 bases and J by 2 bases, 7 bases remained unmatched. DNA of the CDR3: TGTGCCAGCAGCTGGGAGGGACTAACTCAAGAGACCCAGTACTTC. As protein: CASSWEGLTQETQYF.

This clone was recorded a few times. CDR3 sequence reads: CASSERLGAGIGGYTF. CDR3 in DNA: TGTGCCAGCAGTGAAAGGCTAGGGGCAGGGATAGGAGGCTACACCTTC. The V gene is TRBV6-1, the J gene TRBJ1-2; D may be TRBD1 (5 bases). Looked up from germline, CDR1 is MNHNS and CDR2 is SASEGT. The ends were cut back, 2 bases at V and 8 bases at J, with 21 bases in the middle. CDR3 size: 16 residues.

This clone came up a few times. The chain recombines TRBV4-1 with TRBJ2-1; perhaps TRBD2 as D (6 bases). The CDR3 is 15 residues long. Per germline, CDR1 MGHRA and CDR2 YSYEKL. V shed 6 bases and J shed 3 bases, with 15 bases lying between them. Written as DNA, the CDR3 is TGCGCCAGCAGGTCCGGGCGCGGGGTCTACAATGAGCAGTTCTTC. Encoded protein: CASRSGRGVYNEQFF.

The chain joins TRBV7-9 to TRBJ1-1; 7 bases match TRBD1. The CDR3 is 17 amino acids. Germline assignment: CDR1 SEHNR and CDR2 FQNEAQ (reference sequence). V gave up 1 base and J gave up 1 base; unmatched junction bases: 9. The CDR3 spells CASSLDGQAAGNTEAFF. Here the CDR3 DNA reads TGTGCCAGCAGCTTAGATGGACAGGCCGCGGGGAACACTGAAGCTTTCTTT. The whole variable domain, filled in from reference TRBV7-9 and TRBJ1-1, reads DTGVSQNPRHKITKRGQNVTFRCDPISEHNRLYWYRQTLGQGPEFLTYFQNEAQLEKSRLLSDRFSAERPKGSFSTLEIQRTEQGDSAMYLCASSLDGQAAGNTEAFFGQGTRLTVV.

J is TRBJ1-6 and V is TRBV27, with D perhaps matching TRBD1 (6 bases). This CDR3 comprises 13 residues. CDR1 is MNHEY, CDR2 SMNVEV, per germline (reference sequence). Trimming left V 3 bases short and J 8 bases short, with 8 bases between. The CDR3 DNA reads TGTGCCAGCAGTTTTGAGGGGGATTCACCCCTCCACTTT. It translates to CASSFEGDSPLHF.

V is TRBV7-2 and J is TRBJ1-4; 11 bases match TRBD1. The V and J ends lost 0 bases and 10 bases, in that order; junction bases with no gene match: 16. Germline V gives CDR1 SGHTA, CDR2 FQGNSA. The CDR3 is 19 residues long. The CDR3 spells CASSLAPVEIGTGGRKLFF. CDR3 bases: TGTGCCAGCAGCTTAGCGCCCGTGGAGATAGGGACAGGGGGTCGAAAACTGTTTTTT.